The 13 T cell receptor beta chains reported below all come from one sample, sequenced in a study of shared clonotypes between healthy human individuals. Clones were read by immunoSEQ multiplex PCR, and TCRdb kept only the in-frame ones, dropping some. In the table there are about 1.1 million clones, approximately 75% of which are singletons. Sequenced: memory CD4+ T cells from PBMCs. Documented subset: CD45RA-negative fraction. These receptors came from a man aged 18 to 29 in good health. Some clones in this sample may be carry-over from other donors' samples.

The chain combines TRBV4-1 with TRBJ1-1, with 8 bases fitting TRBD1. V lost 8 bases to trimming and J lost 2 bases; unmatched junction nucleotides: 10. The germline V gene has CDR1 MGHRA and CDR2 YSYEKL. The CDR3 spans 15 residues. The CDR3 region is CASALGDRINTEAFF. The DNA of the CDR3 is TGCGCCAGCGCCTTAGGGGACAGGATCAACACTGAAGCTTTCTTT.

In this sample, this clone turned up once. The chain carries TRBV7-3 and TRBJ2-1; no firm D call. From germline, CDR1 is SGHTA and CDR2 FQGTGA. CDR3 length: 16 amino acids. Deletions cut 5 bases from V and 0 bases from J, with 14 bases between. The CDR3 nucleotides are TGTGCCAGCAGCCCCCTTGGTACGAGCTCCTACAATGAGCAGTTCTTC. Its translation: CASSPLGTSSYNEQFF.

The chain links TRBV7-2 to TRBJ1-2, with D maybe TRBD1 (5 bases). Trimming removed 2 bases from V and 8 bases from J, with 12 bases in between. The CDR3 sequence is 13 residues long. CDR1 and CDR2 (germline): SGHTA, FQGNSA. This CDR3 reads CASSLWGLWGYTF. Here the CDR3 DNA reads TGTGCCAGCAGCTTATGGGGGTTATGGGGCTACACCTTC.

DNA of the CDR3: TGTGCCAGCAGCCCACTAGCGTATCCAGCCGGGGAGCTGTTTTTT. Translating it yields CASSPLAYPAGELFF. This rearrangement joins TRBV27 to TRBJ2-2, with 7 bases lining up with TRBD2. J gave up 6 bases and V 6 bases, and 10 bases lay outside the gene matches. CDR3 length: 15 residues. Germline assignment: CDR1 MNHEY and CDR2 SMNVEV (reference sequence).

V and J are TRBV7-2 and TRBJ2-2, with D perhaps TRBD1 (6 bases). CDR1 is SGHTA and CDR2 is FQGNSA in the germline V gene. CDR3 length: 16 amino acids. V dropped 5 bases and J dropped 0 bases, with 13 bases sitting between them. The CDR3 coding sequence is TGTGCCAGCAGCAGAGGACAGCCTTCGAACACCGGGGAGCTGTTTTTT. Translation: CASSRGQPSNTGELFF.

In its sample, this clone was seen a few times. The gene calls are TRBV25-1 and TRBJ1-1; maybe TRBD1 (5 bases). Trimming left V 2 bases short and J 5 bases short, with 15 bases between. The CDR3 has 15 residues. The V gene's germline CDR1 is MGHDK and CDR2 SYGVNS. The CDR3 DNA reads TGTGCCAGCAGTGAAAACACGGCGGAGGGGACTGAAGCTTTCTTT. Translating it yields CASSENTAEGTEAFF.

As to this clone: Possible read error: a much larger clone is one base away. The chain employs TRBV7-2 and TRBJ1-1; the D is unclear. Germline V gene sequence: CDR1 SGHTA, CDR2 FQGNSA. The CDR3 is 13 residues long. Trimming took 5 bases from V and 1 from J, leaving 8 bases between them. The CDR3 sequence: CASSPPENTEAFF. CDR3 DNA sequence: TGTGCCAGCAGCCCGCCAGAGAACACTGAAGCTTTCTTT. The full variable domain, in which reference TRBV7-2 and TRBJ1-1 provide the parts outside the CDR3, is GAGVSQSPSNKVTEKGKDVELRCDPISGHTALYWYRQSLGQGLEFLIYFQGNSAPDKSGLPSDRFSAERTGGSVSTLTIQRTQQEDSAVYLCASSPPENTEAFFGQGTRLTVV.

The chain carries TRBV5-5 and TRBJ2-3, with a weak D call TRBD2 (6 bases). V was pared by 3 bases and J by 0 bases, with 8 bases between. CDR1 is SGHKS, CDR2 YYEKEE, per germline (reference sequence). The CDR3 has 14 amino acids. The CDR3 region is CASSWRDSTDTQYF. CDR3 DNA sequence: TGTGCCAGCAGCTGGCGGGACAGCACAGATACGCAGTATTTT.

The gene calls are TRBV6-1 and TRBJ2-2, with TRBD2 identical over 9 bases. J lost 7 bases, V lost 5 bases, and 5 bases had no gene match. There are 14 residues in the CDR3. The germline V gene encodes CDR1 MNHNS and CDR2 SASEGT. CDR3 coding DNA: TGTGCCAGCAGTCGACTAGCGGATTTCGGGGAGCTGTTTTTT. Protein sequence: CASSRLADFGELFF.

The chain uses TRBV2 and TRBJ1-4; the D gene is possibly TRBD1 (5 bases). The length of the CDR3 is 14 residues. Per germline, CDR1 SNHLY and CDR2 FYNNEI. Trimming left V 2 bases short and J 7 bases short, with 11 bases between. The CDR3 region is CASSERRGGEKLFF. CDR3 coding DNA: TGTGCCAGCAGTGAAAGGAGGGGAGGTGAAAAACTGTTTTTT.

The V call is TRBV6-4, the J call TRBJ2-1; 7 bases match TRBD1. The V gene end was trimmed by 2 bases and the J gene end by 6 bases; junction bases not matched to a gene: 1. CDR1 and CDR2 (germline): MRHNA, SNTAGT. This CDR3 has 13 residues. CDR3 coding DNA: TGTGCCAGCAGTGACCGGACAGGCAATGAGCAGTTCTTC. It encodes CASSDRTGNEQFF.

The chain is built from TRBV4-3 and TRBJ2-1; possibly TRBD1 or TRBD2 for D (5 bases each). V was clipped by 1 base and J by 8 bases, with 18 bases between them. Germline CDR1 is LGHNA and CDR2 is YSLEER. This CDR3 comprises 16 residues. CDR3 DNA sequence: TGCGCCAGCAGCCAAGGAGGCGGGCGGGCCAGGGATGAGCAGTTCTTC. This translates into CASSQGGGRARDEQFF.

The genes are TRBV5-1 and TRBJ2-1, with 7 bases fitting TRBD2. V was pared by 1 base and J by 3 bases, with 7 bases of the junction left unmatched. CDR1 SGHRS and CDR2 YFSETQ come from the germline V gene. The CDR3 has 16 amino acids. CDR3 in DNA: TGCGCCAGCAGCTTGATGTCAGGACTAGGCTACAATGAGCAGTTCTTC. Translated, it gives CASSLMSGLGYNEQFF. The variable domain in full, completed from reference TRBV5-1 and TRBJ2-1, reads KAGVTQTPRYLIKTRGQQVTLSCSPISGHRSVSWYQQTPGQGLQFLFEYFSETQRNKGNFPGRFSGRQFSNSRSEMNVSTLELGDSALYLCASSLMSGLGYNEQFFGPGTRLTVL.